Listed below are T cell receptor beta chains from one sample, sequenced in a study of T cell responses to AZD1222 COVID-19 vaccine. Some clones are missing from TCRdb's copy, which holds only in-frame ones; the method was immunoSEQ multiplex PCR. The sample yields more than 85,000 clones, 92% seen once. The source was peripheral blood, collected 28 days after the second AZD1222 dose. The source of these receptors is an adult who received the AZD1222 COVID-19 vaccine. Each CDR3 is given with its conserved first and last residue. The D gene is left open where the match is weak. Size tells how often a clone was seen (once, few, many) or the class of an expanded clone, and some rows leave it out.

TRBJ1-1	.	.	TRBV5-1	TGCGCCAGCAGCTTGGGAACGGACGGTCTGAACACTGAAGCTTTCTTT	CASSLGTDGLNTEAFF
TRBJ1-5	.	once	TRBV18	TGTGCCAGCTCACCGGTAAGGGAGGGTCAGCCCCAGCATTTT	CASSPVREGQPQHF
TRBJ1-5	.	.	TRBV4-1	TGCGCCAGCAGCCAAGAGCCGATAAGCAATCAGCCCCAGCATTTT	CASSQEPISNQPQHF
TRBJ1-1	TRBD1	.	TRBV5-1	TGCGCCAGCAGAGCGCCAGGGGGCACTGAAGCTTTCTTT	CASRAPGGTEAFF
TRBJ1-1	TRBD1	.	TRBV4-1	TGCGCCAGCAGCCAAGGGGACAGGGCTGAAGCTTTCTTT	CASSQGDRAEAFF
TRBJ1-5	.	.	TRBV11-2	TGTGCCAGCAGCAAAGAGGGGGGTATCAATCAGCCCCAGCATTTT	CASSKEGGINQPQHF
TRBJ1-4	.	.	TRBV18	TGTGCCAGCTCACCAAGAAACAGGGACGGAAAACTGTTTTTT	CASSPRNRDGKLFF
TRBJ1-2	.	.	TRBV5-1	TGCGCCAGCAGCTCAGACCAGGGCTTCGGTGGCTACACCTTC	CASSSDQGFGGYTF
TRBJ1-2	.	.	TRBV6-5	TGTGCCAGCAGTAAGACAAGGTCTAACTATGGCTACACCTTC	CASSKTRSNYGYTF
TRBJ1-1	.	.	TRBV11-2	TGTGCCAGCAGCTTAGTGCCAAAGCGATTAAACACTGAAGCTTTCTTT	CASSLVPKRLNTEAFF
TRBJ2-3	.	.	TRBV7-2	TGTGCCAGCAAGGGCTTGATTAGCACAGATACGCAGTATTTT	CASKGLISTDTQYF
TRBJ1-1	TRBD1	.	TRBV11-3	TGTGCCAGCAGCCTGTCCGGGACAGGGGAATGGACTGAAGCTTTCTTT	CASSLSGTGEWTEAFF
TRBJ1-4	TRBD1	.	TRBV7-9	TGTGCCAGCAGCCGGACAGGGGGCCATGAAAAACTGTTTTTT	CASSRTGGHEKLFF
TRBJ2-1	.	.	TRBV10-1	TGCGCCAGCAGTGAGTCGATTTCGGCGTACAATGAGCAGTTCTTC	CASSESISAYNEQFF
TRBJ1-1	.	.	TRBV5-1	TGCGCCAGCAGCAGTCCGGGGGGCGGAGGGAACACTGAAGCTTTCTTT	CASSSPGGGGNTEAFF
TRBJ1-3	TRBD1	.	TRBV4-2	TGTGCCAGCAGCGTACAGGACAGGGATTCTGGAAACACCATATATTTT	CASSVQDRDSGNTIYF
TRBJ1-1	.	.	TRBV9	TGTGCCAGCAGCGTGTCCACAGGTATTGTGTACACTGAAGCTTTCTTT	CASSVSTGIVYTEAFF
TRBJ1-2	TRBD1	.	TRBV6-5	TGTGCCAGCAATCCCGGACAGGGCTTGTATGGCTACACCTTC	CASNPGQGLYGYTF
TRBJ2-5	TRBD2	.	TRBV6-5	TGTGCCAGCAGTCGCACTAGCGGTCGTGGGACCCAGTACTTC	CASSRTSGRGTQYF
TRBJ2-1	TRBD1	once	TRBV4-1	TGCGCCAGCAGCCAAAAAACAGGGGATGAGCAGTTCTTC	CASSQKTGDEQFF
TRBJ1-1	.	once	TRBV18	TGTGCCAGCTCACCAGGGGCCATGAACACTGAAGCTTTCTTT	CASSPGAMNTEAFF
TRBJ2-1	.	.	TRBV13	TGTGCCAGCAGCCCAGCCCTGTTAGGGAATGAGCAGTTCTTC	CASSPALLGNEQFF
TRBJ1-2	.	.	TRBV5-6	TGTGCCAGCAGCTTGGACGGGGGCGAGGCATGGTTGGGTTCCTATGGCTACACCTTC	CASSLDGGEAWLGSYGYTF
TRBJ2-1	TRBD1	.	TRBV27	TGTGCCAGCAGTGTCCAGGGGGCTAACCCCTACAATGAGCAGTTCTTC	CASSVQGANPYNEQFF
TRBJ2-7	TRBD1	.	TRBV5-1	TGCGCCAGCAGCGACTCCGGGACAGGCTACGAGCAGTACTTC	CASSDSGTGYEQYF